The 15 T cell receptor beta chains given below trace back to one sample, sequenced in a study of T cell repertoires in cytomegalovirus infection (dated by TCRdb to about 2019). The sequencing machine was an Illumina HiSeq 1500. Using fastp at Q25 and MiXCR, TCRdb reprocessed the public reads and kept productive beta chains. Each record represents a unique CDR3 protein, reported with the most common genes and DNA among its rows. The sample profile shows 200,000 to 250,000 distinct CDR3 sequences; approximately 22% of them were found once. Together, the top ten hold 18% of the sample. Specimen: CD8+ T cells from PBMCs. These receptors originate from a human donor in good health (CMV status not recorded). Some clones in this sample may be carry-over from other donors' samples.

The genes are TRBV7-9 and TRBJ1-1; no definite D call. V was cut by 4 bases and J by 2 bases, with 8 bases left in between. The germline V gene has CDR1 SEHNR and CDR2 FQNEAQ (reference sequence). CDR3 length: 13 amino acids. Here the CDR3 reads CASSWQSNTEAFF. The CDR3 DNA follows: TGTGCCAGCAGCTGGCAGAGCAACACTGAAGCTTTCTTT. The full variable domain, rest sourced from reference TRBV7-9 and TRBJ1-1, is DTGVSQNPRHKITKRGQNVTFRCDPISEHNRLYWYRQTLGQGPEFLTYFQNEAQLEKSRLLSDRFSAERPKGSFSTLEIQRTEQGDSAMYLCASSWQSNTEAFFGQGTRLTVV.

This clonotype was seen a few times. J is TRBJ2-5 and V is TRBV28; TRBD2 aligns across 8 bases. Germline CDR1 MDHEN, CDR2 SYDVKM. The CDR3 consists of 14 residues. The V gene end was trimmed by 3 bases and the J gene end by 4 bases; junction bases not matched to a gene: 4. The CDR3 sequence: CASSFPGGPETQYF. For the CDR3, the DNA is TGTGCCAGCAGTTTCCCGGGGGGGCCAGAGACCCAGTACTTC.

The V call is TRBV12-3 or TRBV12-4, the J call TRBJ2-1; D uncertain. CDR3 size: 12 residues. The V end lost 6 bases, the J end lost 4 bases, and 7 bases lay between the germline ends. The CDR3 nucleotides are TGTGCCAGCAGCAAGGGATACAATGAGCAGTTCTTC. This gives the protein CASSKGYNEQFF.

This clonotype was seen only a few times. The chain recombines TRBV14 with TRBJ2-1, with 10 bases fitting TRBD2. Trimming at V came to 0 bases and at J to 3 bases, leaving 5 bases not matched to a gene. CDR3 length: 17 amino acids. CDR1 is SGHDN and CDR2 is FVKESK in the germline V gene. CDR3 coding DNA: TGTGCCAGCAGCCAAGATGCGAGGACTAGCGGCTACAATGAGCAGTTCTTC. Protein sequence: CASSQDARTSGYNEQFF.

In this sample, this clonotype turned up once. This chain links TRBV27 with TRBJ1-2; no firm D call. The CDR3 has 14 residues. Between the trimmed V and J ends, which lost 4 bases and 1 base, there was a span of 10 bases. Germline V gives CDR1 MNHEY, CDR2 SMNVEV (reference sequence). The CDR3 DNA reads TGTGCCAGCAGTTCCTCGACGGGTAACTATGGCTACACCTTC. It specifies CASSSSTGNYGYTF.

CDR3 sequence reads: CSVEGTGRIYNEQFF. Written as DNA, the CDR3 is TGCAGCGTTGAAGGAACAGGGAGGATCTACAATGAGCAGTTCTTC. The V call is TRBV29-1, the J call TRBJ2-1; D possibly matches TRBD1 or TRBD2 (6 bases each). Trimming cost V 1 base and J 3 bases, with 13 bases left between them. Germline CDR1 is SQVTM and CDR2 is ANQGSEA. This CDR3 contains 15 residues.

This clonotype was picked up a small number of times. The rearrangement joins TRBV28 to TRBJ1-5; D not resolved. Germline values: CDR1 MDHEN, CDR2 SYDVKM. The V end lost 3 bases, the J end lost 3 bases, and 9 bases lay between the germline ends. The length of the CDR3 is 14 residues. The CDR3, as DNA: TGTGCCAGCAGTTTTATGAGCCACAATCAGCCCCAGCATTTT. Translation gives CASSFMSHNQPQHF.

V and J are TRBV5-4 and TRBJ2-3, with no clear D. V lost 4 bases and J 6 bases, leaving 18 bases between the germline ends. Germline V CDR1 and CDR2: SGHNT, YYREEE (reference sequence). This CDR3 is 15 amino acids long. The CDR3 spells CASSQDPIRRDTQYF. The CDR3 region has the DNA TGTGCCAGCAGCCAGGACCCGATCCGGCGCGATACGCAGTATTTT.

As to this clonotype: This may arise from a read error, as a much more abundant clone is one base away. V and J are TRBV7-4 and TRBJ1-1; D is unclear. The CDR3 has 13 amino acids. Germline V gives CDR1 SGHVT, CDR2 SQSDAQ. The CDR3 bases are TGTGCCAGCAGCTTACACTTGAACAATGAAGCTTTCTTT. It codes for CASSLHLNNEAFF.

This chain connects TRBV4-1 to TRBJ2-2; D is undetermined. V dropped 1 base and J dropped 1 base, with 4 bases sitting between them. Germline values: CDR1 MGHRA, CDR2 YSYEKL. The CDR3 consists of 14 residues. Here the CDR3 DNA reads TGCGCCAGCAGCCAAGCGGGGAACACCGGGGAGCTGTTTTTT. It encodes CASSQAGNTGELFF.

This rearrangement joins TRBV12-3 or TRBV12-4 to TRBJ2-5; 8 bases map to TRBD2. The CDR3 has 14 residues. Unmatched junction bases numbered 7, after V lost 5 bases and J lost 5 bases. CDR3 sequence (DNA): TGTGCCAGCAGTCTCGGGACTAGTAGCGAGACCCAGTACTTC. This encodes CASSLGTSSETQYF.

In its sample, this clonotype was seen many times. The chain joins TRBV7-8 to TRBJ1-5; D uncertain. CDR3 length: 16 residues. Germline loops: CDR1 SGHVS, CDR2 FQNEAQ. V was trimmed by 3 bases and J by 0 bases, leaving 12 bases between them. The CDR3 region has the DNA TGTGCCAGCAGCTTGGCCGGCACTTATAGCAATCAGCCCCAGCATTTT. Its translation: CASSLAGTYSNQPQHF.

J is TRBJ2-7 and V is TRBV7-4, with no clear D. This CDR3 region has 13 residues. Germline assignment: CDR1 SGHVT and CDR2 SQSDAQ. V was cut by 5 bases and J by 4 bases, with 12 bases left in between. The CDR3 reads CASSQVGWYEQYF. In DNA form, the CDR3 reads TGTGCCAGCAGCCAAGTGGGTTGGTACGAGCAGTACTTC.

This clonotype was recorded many times. The J gene is TRBJ1-4, the V gene TRBV7-9, with D uncertain. CDR3 length equals 16 residues. V was clipped by 4 bases and J by 4 bases, with 16 bases between them. Germline CDR1 is SEHNR and CDR2 is FQNEAQ (reference sequence). The CDR3, as DNA: TGTGCCAGCAGCTCGACGCGGAATTCCTATAATGAAAAACTGTTTTTT. Protein sequence: CASSSTRNSYNEKLFF.

This clonotype was seen at least ten times. The J gene is TRBJ2-1, the V gene TRBV7-2, with D perhaps matching TRBD2 (5 bases). The CDR3 has 16 residues. The ends were cut back, 1 base at V and 5 bases at J, with 15 bases in the middle. Germline CDR1 and CDR2: SGHTA and FQGNSA. The CDR3 DNA follows: TGTGCCAGCAGCTTAGAAAGGGAGCCGTATAACAATGAGCAGTTCTTC. This encodes CASSLEREPYNNEQFF.